The following is a T cell receptor (beta chain) sequence with its context. This table comes from immunoSEQ multiplex PCR, and its TCRdb copy is limited to in-frame clones, with some not included. The sample holds 45,000 to 50,000 clones, approximately 83% seen once. The record originates from a study of blood T cell repertoires in COVID-19. About the study: Specimens from acute and convalescent COVID-19 originated in the United States, Italy and Spain.

Per the germline V gene, CDR1 is LGHDT and CDR2 is YNNKEL (reference sequence). The CDR3 contains 14 residues. With 4 bases clipped from V and 4 bases from J, the junction kept 5 bases outside the gene matches. The receptor comes from a man older than 75 in a cohort sampled during active COVID-19. Specimen: peripheral blood. The chain couples TRBV3-1 (or the pseudogene TRBV3-2) to TRBJ1-2; 8 positions match TRBD1. CDR3 sequence reads: CASSRPGQAYGYTF. The DNA of the CDR3 is TGTGCCAGCAGCCGACCGGGACAGGCCTATGGCTACACCTTC.